These 25 T cell receptor beta chains were sequenced from one sample in a study of OX40 agonist ivuxolimab in advanced cancers. Profiling relied on immunoSEQ multiplex PCR, and the TCRdb table lists in-frame clones only, not all of them. The sample lists about 73,000 clones; about 88% were seen once. Here the sequenced sample was CD4+ or CD8+ T cells sorted from blood, taken in a trial of the OX40 agonist ivuxolimab. All receptors come from an adult with an advanced solid tumor such as melanoma, head and neck, liver or kidney cancer.

The V call is TRBV6-6, the J call TRBJ1-5, with D hard to call. Germline loops: CDR1 MNHNY, CDR2 SVGAGI (reference sequence). The V end was cut by 6 bases, the J end by 6 bases, with 12 bases between. The CDR3 spans 13 residues. As DNA, the CDR3 is TGTGCCAGCAGCCCTGGATTGATTCAGCCCCAGCATTTT. This translates into CASSPGLIQPQHF.

This clone was seen only a few times. The chain uses TRBV2 and TRBJ1-6, with 7 bases fitting TRBD1. Germline V lookup: CDR1 SNHLY, CDR2 FYNNEI. This CDR3 is 14 amino acids long. Losses at the gene ends were 4 bases for V and 9 bases for J; bases not matched to a gene: 6. CDR3 coding DNA: TGTGCCAGCAGTGTAACAGGGGATGCTTCACCCCTCCACTTT. This sequence encodes CASSVTGDASPLHF.

This sequence joins TRBV30 and TRBJ1-5, with D unresolved. CDR3 length: 13 amino acids. The V gene lost 2 bases and the J gene lost 3 bases, with 8 bases spanning the gap. Germline lookup yields CDR1 GTSNPN and CDR2 SVGIG (reference sequence). The CDR3 DNA sequence: TGTGCCTGGAGTCCCCGGTCCAATCAGCCCCAGCATTTT. Residues: CAWSPRSNQPQHF.

The chain carries TRBV19 and TRBJ2-7; no definite D call. Germline lookup yields CDR1 LNHDA and CDR2 SQIVND (reference sequence). The CDR3 is 11 amino acids. Trimming removed 5 bases from V and 3 bases from J, with 5 bases in between. The CDR3 bases are TGTGCCAGTAGTTTAGGCTACGAGCAGTACTTC. Residues: CASSLGYEQYF.

The rearrangement uses TRBV29-1 and TRBJ1-1; TRBD1 agrees at 7 bases. J was trimmed by 1 base and V by 6 bases; bases with no gene match: 2. The CDR3 is made up of 12 amino acids. Germline assignment: CDR1 SQVTM and CDR2 ANQGSEA. CDR3 in DNA: TGCAGCGTCCGACAGGGGAACACTGAAGCTTTCTTT. Translating gives CSVRQGNTEAFF.

The rearrangement links TRBV6-5 to TRBJ1-5, with a possible D match to TRBD1 (5 bases). Trimming removed 9 bases at V and 0 bases at J, with 15 bases between. The CDR3 runs 15 residues. The germline gives CDR1 MNHEY, CDR2 SVGAGI. The CDR3 DNA is TGTGCCAGTCGGCGTCAAGGGACTAGCAATCAGCCCCAGCATTTT. Protein: CASRRQGTSNQPQHF.

The V and J genes are TRBV6-1 and TRBJ1-4, with 10 bases that match TRBD1. This CDR3 is 13 amino acids long. Germline loops: CDR1 MNHNS, CDR2 SASEGT. V was clipped by 11 bases and J by 6 bases; unmatched bases: 6. CDR3 in DNA: TGTGCCGGAGACAGGGGGCGGGATGAAAAACTGTTTTTT. Protein product: CAGDRGRDEKLFF.

This chain uses TRBV14 with TRBJ2-1, with 7 bases lining up with TRBD2. The CDR3 consists of 15 residues. V shed 4 bases and J 6 bases; nucleotides not matched to a gene: 9. The germline gives CDR1 SGHDN, CDR2 FVKESK. The CDR3 bases are TGTGCCAGCAGCCCCCGTGGGGGGGTGAGCAATGAGCAGTTCTTC. It specifies CASSPRGGVSNEQFF.

V and J are TRBV27 and TRBJ1-6; D may be TRBD1 (6 bases). CDR1 and CDR2 (germline): MNHEY, SMNVEV (reference sequence). This CDR3 region has 15 residues. The V gene lost 8 bases and the J gene lost 6 bases, with 17 bases spanning the gap. CDR3 nucleotide sequence: TGTGCCAGCTCAGTGTGGGGAGGGGGTAATTCACCCCTCCACTTT. Residues: CASSVWGGGNSPLHF.

This clone occurred once. The rearrangement joins TRBV29-1 to TRBJ2-7, with 7 bases that match TRBD1. The CDR3 consists of 14 residues. V trimming: 3 bases; J trimming: 2 bases; junction bases outside the gene matches: 7. From germline, CDR1 is SQVTM and CDR2 ANQGSEA. CDR3: CSVDSAQGTYEQYF. CDR3 nucleotide sequence: TGCAGCGTTGATTCCGCACAGGGGACCTACGAGCAGTACTTC.

The CDR3 protein is CASKSISGEQFF. DNA of the CDR3: TGCGCCAGCAAGAGCATTTCCGGTGAGCAGTTCTTC. This chain joins TRBV10-2 and TRBJ2-1; D not certain. The CDR3 contains 12 residues. The V gene lost 7 bases and the J gene lost 9 bases, with 13 bases spanning the gap. Germline values: CDR1 WSHSY, CDR2 SAAADI.

The chain joins TRBV9 to TRBJ1-2, with a possible D match to TRBD1 (5 bases). CDR1 and CDR2 from the germline V gene are SGDLS and YYNGEE. The ends were cut back, 0 bases at V and 4 bases at J, with 13 bases in the middle. CDR3 length: 15 amino acids. CDR3 in amino acids: CASSVDGGRVYGYTF. CDR3 nucleotides: TGTGCCAGCAGCGTAGATGGGGGTCGGGTCTATGGCTACACCTTC.

The J gene is TRBJ2-3, the V gene TRBV12-5; D gene ambiguous. The ends were cut back, 3 bases at V and 4 bases at J, with 5 bases in the middle. Germline V gives CDR1 LGHNT, CDR2 FRNRAP. The CDR3 runs 12 residues. Here the CDR3 DNA reads TGTGCTAGTGGTTTATTTTCAGATACGCAGTATTTT. Protein sequence: CASGLFSDTQYF.

This clone appeared a few times. V gene TRBV4-3 combines with J gene TRBJ2-5, with 9 bases matching TRBD1. Germline lookup yields CDR1 LGHNA and CDR2 YSLEER. The CDR3 extends over 15 amino acids. V dropped 1 base and J dropped 1; count of bases not matched to a gene: 1. CDR3 nucleotide sequence: TGCGCCAGCAGCCAAGGGGACAGGGTCCAAGAGACCCAGTACTTC. As protein: CASSQGDRVQETQYF.

CDR3 nucleotides: TGTGCCACCAAGAGAGAATGGAGCTACACCTTC. Amino acid sequence: CATKREWSYTF. The chain couples TRBV19 to TRBJ1-2; D not resolved. CDR3 length: 11 residues. V lost 10 bases, J lost 9 bases, and 15 bases lay in between. CDR1 and CDR2 (germline): LNHDA, SQIVND (reference sequence).

The genes are TRBV19 and TRBJ2-7; D may be TRBD1 or TRBD2 (7 bases each). Germline CDR1 is LNHDA and CDR2 is SQIVND (reference sequence). V was trimmed by 2 bases and J by 5 bases, leaving 13 bases between them. The CDR3 consists of 14 residues. CDR3 loop: CASSIFRGGHEQYF. The DNA of the CDR3 is TGTGCCAGTAGTATATTCAGGGGGGGCCACGAGCAGTACTTC.

This chain links TRBV4-3 with TRBJ1-4; D unresolved. Per germline, CDR1 LGHNA and CDR2 YSLEER. The CDR3 totals 15 residues. V lost 1 base and J 6 bases, leaving 12 bases between the germline ends. The CDR3 protein is CASSQVDRLDEKLFF. The CDR3 DNA reads as TGCGCCAGCAGCCAAGTTGATAGACTAGATGAAAAACTGTTTTTT.

The chain has TRBV6-1 and TRBJ2-7; 9 positions agree with TRBD1. Germline lookup yields CDR1 MNHNS and CDR2 SASEGT. V gave up 8 bases and J gave up 3 bases; unmatched junction bases: 5. The CDR3 covers 13 residues. The CDR3, as DNA: TGTGCCAGCGTATTGGGACAGGGCTACGAGCAGTACTTC. Protein product: CASVLGQGYEQYF.

The rearrangement links TRBV19 to TRBJ2-1, with D perhaps TRBD1 or TRBD2 (5 bases each). V dropped 8 bases and J dropped 9 bases, with 14 bases sitting between them. Germline V gene sequence: CDR1 LNHDA, CDR2 SQIVND (reference sequence). The CDR3 has 12 amino acids. In nucleotides, the CDR3 is TGTGCCAGTTCTGGGGGTGTGAGTGAGCAGTTCTTC. Amino acids: CASSGGVSEQFF.

The V and J genes are TRBV4-3 and TRBJ1-2; a weak D match, TRBD1 (6 bases). The germline V and J ends were trimmed by 0 bases and 4 bases, with 9 bases remaining between them. The CDR3 consists of 14 residues. CDR1 is LGHNA, CDR2 YSLEER, per germline. For the CDR3, the DNA is TGCGCCAGCAGCCAAGAAGGGGGGACCTATGGCTACACCTTC. It encodes CASSQEGGTYGYTF.

V gene TRBV6-6 combines with J gene TRBJ2-7; possibly TRBD2 for D (5 bases). The CDR3 length is 13 residues. The germline V gene has CDR1 MNHNY and CDR2 SVGAGI (reference sequence). The V and J ends lost 1 base and 9 bases respectively, with 13 bases between them. CDR3: CASSYYTGEWQYF. Written as DNA, the CDR3 is TGTGCCAGCAGTTACTACACCGGGGAATGGCAGTACTTC.

The CDR3 spells CASSRNRDGYGYTF. The CDR3 nucleotides are TGTGCCAGCAGTCGCAACAGGGACGGCTATGGCTACACCTTC. The chain employs TRBV6-1 and TRBJ1-2, with a weak D call TRBD1 (6 bases). V was cut by 5 bases and J by 4 bases, with 14 bases left in between. The V gene's germline CDR1 is MNHNS and CDR2 SASEGT. The CDR3 length is 14 residues.

There are a few counts of this clone. The rearrangement joins TRBV6-1 to TRBJ1-3; D gene ambiguous. V gave up 4 bases and J gave up 6 bases, with 16 bases separating them. From germline, CDR1 is MNHNS and CDR2 SASEGT. The CDR3 totals 15 residues. The CDR3 coding sequence is TGTGCCAGCAGTGGGTCGGACCTTGGTGAAAACACCATATATTTT. It translates to CASSGSDLGENTIYF.

This clone showed up just a few times. J is TRBJ1-2 and V is TRBV2; D unclear. The CDR3 has 14 residues. Germline CDR1 is SNHLY and CDR2 is FYNNEI. Trimming removed 7 bases at V and 0 bases at J, with 12 bases between. The CDR3 region has the DNA TGTGCCAGCAACTCAAGACTGTCTAACTATGGCTACACCTTC. Protein: CASNSRLSNYGYTF.

The CDR3 loop reads CASSGPPGTSAAYF. The CDR3 DNA reads as TGTGCCAGCAGTGGCCCCCCCGGGACTAGCGCTGCGTATTTT. The genes are TRBV2 and TRBJ2-3; 10 bases match TRBD2. CDR3 length equals 14 residues. Germline CDR1 is SNHLY and CDR2 is FYNNEI. V was clipped by 4 bases and J by 14 bases; unmatched bases: 12.